This note documents a single TCR beta chain sequence. The target antigen is unknown. V gave up 1 base and J gave up 2 bases; unmatched junction bases: 7. The CDR3 spans 17 residues. Germline V lookup: CDR1 MNHNS, CDR2 SASEGT. This specimen belongs to a study of cytomegalovirus exposure and HLA in healthy donors. General study findings and limits: Earlier analysis looked at TCR beta V segments, and most were productive about 90% or about 30% of the time.

It was with 60 Vbeta and 13 Jbeta primers that the PCR ran. Sequenced by immunoSEQ multiplex PCR; TCRdb stores in-frame clones only, minus some. The sample consists of approximately 170,000 clones, roughly 83% of them appearing once. This TCR derives from a boy between 2 and 15 years old in good health and CMV-seronegative. The chain couples TRBV6-1 to TRBJ2-1; the match to TRBD1 covers 8 bases. The specimen was PBMCs. CDR3: CASSEDRTGKTYNEQFF. DNA of the CDR3: TGTGCCAGCAGTGAAGACCGGACAGGGAAAACCTACAATGAGCAGTTCTTC.